A single sample is the source of the 11 T cell receptor beta chains below, sequenced in a study of shared clonotypes between healthy human individuals. The protocol was immunoSEQ multiplex PCR, while the TCRdb copy is restricted to in-frame clones and leaves out a portion. The sample shows hundreds of thousands of clones, roughly 70% of them seen only once. Material: memory CD4+ T cells sorted from blood. Subset indicated: CD45RA-negative fraction. The origin of the receptors is a woman under 40 in good health.

This chain connects TRBV27 to TRBJ1-4, with D tentatively TRBD1 (6 bases). Germline loops: CDR1 MNHEY, CDR2 SMNVEV (reference sequence). Trimming left V 8 bases short and J 8 bases short, with 15 bases between. CDR3 length: 13 residues. CDR3 coding DNA: TGTGCCAGCCAAGGCAGGGGAAGGGAAAAACTGTTTTTT. Translated: CASQGRGREKLFF.

This chain connects TRBV28 to TRBJ1-2; D is possibly TRBD1 (5 bases). This CDR3 contains 15 residues. Trimming pared 5 bases from V and 5 bases from J, leaving 18 bases between. Germline loops: CDR1 MDHEN, CDR2 SYDVKM. CDR3 DNA: TGTGCCAGCAGTGTGTCGACCCAGGGAGAATATGGCTACACCTTC. It encodes CASSVSTQGEYGYTF.

The rearrangement uses TRBV11-3 and TRBJ2-1, with 13 bases aligning to TRBD2. After removal of 4 bases from V and 6 bases from J, the junction contained 3 bases not matched to a gene. This CDR3 region has 15 residues. CDR1 SGHNT and CDR2 YENEEA come from the germline V gene. CDR3 in amino acids: CASSSRLAGGNEQFF. The CDR3 DNA reads as TGTGCCAGCAGCTCAAGACTAGCGGGAGGCAATGAGCAGTTCTTC.

This clone has a single count. This chain uses TRBV6-1 with TRBJ1-1; 7 bases are shared with TRBD1. CDR1 and CDR2 (germline): MNHNS, SASEGT. This CDR3 region has 16 residues. V was pared by 4 bases and J by 0 bases, with 8 bases of the junction left unmatched. CDR3 loop: CASSGRQGFMNTEAFF. In nucleotides, the CDR3 is TGTGCCAGCAGTGGCAGACAGGGCTTCATGAACACTGAAGCTTTCTTT.

The chain links TRBV4-1 to TRBJ1-5; D gene ambiguous. The CDR3 loop spans 15 amino acids. V dropped 4 bases and J dropped 0 bases, with 10 bases sitting between them. Germline CDR1 reads MGHRA; CDR2 reads YSYEKL. CDR3 sequence reads: CASSPQTYSNQPQHF. CDR3 nucleotide sequence: TGCGCCAGCAGCCCACAGACGTATAGCAATCAGCCCCAGCATTTT.

V is TRBV10-1 and J is TRBJ2-1; tentatively, D is TRBD2 (6 bases). Germline lookup yields CDR1 WNHNN and CDR2 SYGVQD (reference sequence). This CDR3 spans 13 amino acids. Trimming left V 6 bases short and J 6 bases short, with 12 bases between. The CDR3 nucleotides are TGCGCCAGCAGCGAAAGGAGGGGCAATGAGCAGTTCTTC. It is translated as CASSERRGNEQFF.

The V call is TRBV15, the J call TRBJ2-7, with D tentatively TRBD1 (6 bases). Germline loops: CDR1 LNHNV, CDR2 YYDKDF (reference sequence). Trimming left V 4 bases short and J 4 bases short, with 11 bases between. CDR3 size: 13 residues. Written as DNA, the CDR3 is TGTGCCACCAGCACGGGACAATTTTACGAGCAGTACTTC. Protein sequence: CATSTGQFYEQYF. Complete variable domain (other parts from reference TRBV15 and TRBJ2-7): DAMVIQNPRYQVTQFGKPVTLSCSQTLNHNVMYWYQQKSSQAPKLLFHYYDKDFNNEADTPDNFQSRRPNTSFCFLDIRSPGLGDTAMYLCATSTGQFYEQYFGPGTRLTVT.

This sequence joins TRBV9 and TRBJ1-1; D might be TRBD1 (6 bases). Germline V gene data show CDR1 as SGDLS and CDR2 as YYNGEE. Trimming stripped 4 bases from V and 0 bases from J, with 10 bases between. The CDR3 has 14 amino acids. The DNA for the CDR3 is TGTGCCAGCAGCAGGACAGTCTTGAACACTGAAGCTTTCTTT. The encoded protein is CASSRTVLNTEAFF.

Worth noting for this clone: In the same sample, other DNA sequences code for this CDR3. This chain connects TRBV2 to TRBJ1-3, with TRBD1 matching over 7 bases. The CDR3 runs 13 residues. Germline CDR1 SNHLY, CDR2 FYNNEI. Germline trimming cut 4 bases from V and 4 bases from J; bases unmatched to any gene: 1. The CDR3 protein is CASSGDRGNTIYF. CDR3 nucleotide sequence: TGTGCCAGCAGTGGGGACAGAGGAAACACCATATATTTT. Looking up the rest from reference TRBV2 and TRBJ1-3 gives the full variable domain: EPEVTQTPSHQVTQMGQEVILRCVPISNHLYFYWYRQILGQKVEFLVSFYNNEISEKSEIFDDQFSVERPDGSNFTLKIRSTKLEDSAMYFCASSGDRGNTIYFGEGSWLTVV.

The rearrangement uses TRBV10-1 and TRBJ2-1, with 7 nucleotides matching TRBD2. With 1 base clipped from V and 4 bases from J, the junction kept 10 bases outside the gene matches. This CDR3 spans 17 amino acids. Germline loops: CDR1 WNHNN, CDR2 SYGVQD (reference sequence). CDR3 residues: CASSEWEGLKSYNEQFF. DNA for the CDR3: TGCGCCAGCAGTGAGTGGGAGGGACTAAAATCGTACAATGAGCAGTTCTTC.

The chain joins TRBV5-4 to TRBJ2-5, with TRBD2 identical over 9 bases. With 3 bases clipped from V and 5 bases from J, the junction kept 14 bases outside the gene matches. In germline, CDR1 is SGHNT, CDR2 YYREEE (reference sequence). The CDR3 is made up of 17 amino acids. The CDR3 region is CASSSRRASGAGETQYF. The DNA of the CDR3 is TGTGCCAGCAGCTCCCGTCGGGCTAGCGGGGCAGGGGAGACCCAGTACTTC.